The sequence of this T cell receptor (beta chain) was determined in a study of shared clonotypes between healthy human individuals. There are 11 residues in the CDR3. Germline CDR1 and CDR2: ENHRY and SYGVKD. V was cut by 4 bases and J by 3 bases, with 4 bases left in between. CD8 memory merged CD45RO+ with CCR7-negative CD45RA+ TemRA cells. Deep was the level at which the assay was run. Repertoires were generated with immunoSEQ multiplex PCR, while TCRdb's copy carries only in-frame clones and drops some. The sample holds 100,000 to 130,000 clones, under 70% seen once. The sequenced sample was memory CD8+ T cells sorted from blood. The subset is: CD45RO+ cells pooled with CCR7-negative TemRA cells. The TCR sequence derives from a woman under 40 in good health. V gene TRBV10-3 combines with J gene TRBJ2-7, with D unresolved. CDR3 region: CAISGGYEQYF. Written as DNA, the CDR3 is TGTGCCATCAGTGGGGGCTACGAGCAGTACTTC.